This T cell receptor (beta chain) was documented in a study of shared clonotypes between healthy human individuals. Study observations and caveats: Represented diversity, genetic and exposure-history alike, was limited by few donors.

A few counts support this clone. Its antigen is still unknown. The table came from immunoSEQ multiplex PCR; TCRdb's copy has only in-frame clones and leaves some out. The repertoire consists of about 1 million clones, with around 74% occurring once and the leading ten covering 1.4%. This CDR3 has 14 amino acids. Germline assignment: CDR1 MNHNS and CDR2 SASEGT. V shed 3 bases and J 10 bases; nucleotides not matched to a gene: 6. Sequenced sample: memory CD4+ T cells sorted from blood. The sample's subset: CD45RA-negative fraction. This chain links TRBV6-1 with TRBJ1-6; 7 bases align to TRBD1. This clonotype was obtained from a man aged 18 to 35 in good health. The CDR3 bases are TGTGCCAGCAGTGATTACAGGGGAAACTCACCCCTCCACTTT. Its protein is CASSDYRGNSPLHF.